One and the same sample provided the 8 T cell receptor beta chains below, sequenced in a study of a mutant IDH1 vaccine in newly diagnosed glioma. The time point was: week 35, safety follow-up. Topical imiquimod accompanied each vaccine dose, which consisted of 300 ug of mutant IDH1 20-mer peptide. These TCRs' antigens remain unknown. Assay: immunoSEQ multiplex PCR; the TCRdb copy retains only in-frame clones and omits some. The repertoire holds tens of thousands of clones, with about 74% as singletons. This sample comprised PBMCs, obtained from a glioma patient whose treatment included an IDH1 peptide vaccine. These receptors originate from a man aged 45 to 65 with glioma.

The chain employs TRBV4-3 and TRBJ2-7; 8 bases align to TRBD1. The CDR3 consists of 15 residues. V lost 4 bases, J lost 3 bases, and 8 bases stayed unmatched. Germline V gene sequence: CDR1 LGHNA, CDR2 YSLEER. The CDR3 region is CASSPSQGASYEQYF. For the CDR3, the DNA is TGCGCCAGCAGCCCCAGTCAGGGGGCCAGCTACGAGCAGTACTTC.

This sequence joins TRBV7-9 and TRBJ2-3; 8 bases map to TRBD2. There are 15 residues in the CDR3. V was pared by 5 bases and J by 0 bases, with 4 bases of the junction left unmatched. Germline loops: CDR1 SEHNR, CDR2 FQNEAQ (reference sequence). The CDR3 DNA reads as TGTGCCAGCAGCCCGAGACTAGCGAGCACAGATACGCAGTATTTT. Amino acids: CASSPRLASTDTQYF.

The J gene is TRBJ1-5, the V gene TRBV4-1, with D perhaps matching TRBD1 (6 bases). Between the trimmed V and J ends, which lost 5 bases and 1 base, there was a span of 12 bases. Germline CDR1 reads MGHRA; CDR2 reads YSYEKL. The CDR3 is made up of 15 amino acids. CDR3 protein: CASSVRTDSNQPQHF. The DNA for the CDR3 is TGCGCCAGCAGCGTCAGGACAGACAGCAATCAGCCCCAGCATTTT.

Details on this clone: Other DNA sequences in this sample translate to the same CDR3. The chain combines TRBV2 with TRBJ1-5; D unresolved. CDR3 length equals 12 residues. The ends were cut back, 3 bases at V and 4 bases at J, with 4 bases in the middle. Germline V lookup: CDR1 SNHLY, CDR2 FYNNEI. DNA of the CDR3: TGTGCCAGCAGTGAGGGGAATCAGCCCCAGCATTTT. Protein: CASSEGNQPQHF.

The rearrangement uses TRBV19 and TRBJ2-3; D perhaps matches TRBD1 (5 bases). V shed 6 bases and J shed 0 bases, with 16 bases lying between them. This CDR3 region has 16 residues. Germline V gene sequence: CDR1 LNHDA, CDR2 SQIVND (reference sequence). CDR3 nucleotide sequence: TGTGCCAGTAGAGCCCTTCTAGACAGTAGCACAGATACGCAGTATTTT. This codes for CASRALLDSSTDTQYF.

The J gene is TRBJ2-6, the V gene TRBV5-6; TRBD1 aligns across 12 bases. Germline V gene sequence: CDR1 SGHDT, CDR2 YYEEEE. V shed 5 bases and J 2 bases; nucleotides not matched to a gene: 5. The CDR3 has 17 amino acids. The CDR3 protein is CASSLGTGGAGANVLTF. The CDR3 DNA reads as TGTGCCAGCAGTCTCGGGACAGGGGGCGCTGGGGCCAACGTCCTGACTTTC.

As regards this clone: This CDR3 is also generated by other DNA sequences in the sample. The CDR3 bases are TGCGCCAGCAGCTTGGCCCGAGAGACCCAGTACTTC. It specifies CASSLARETQYF. The gene calls are TRBV5-1 and TRBJ2-5, with D uncertain. The CDR3 totals 12 residues. Trimming left V 0 bases short and J 4 bases short, with 4 bases between. Germline lookup yields CDR1 SGHRS and CDR2 YFSETQ.

The CDR3 DNA reads TGTGCCACCAGCAGAGATAGTTCATACGAGCAGTACTTC. This translates into CATSRDSSYEQYF. The chain employs TRBV15 and TRBJ2-7; D is uncertain. Trimming removed 0 bases from V and 4 bases from J, with 7 bases in between. This CDR3 spans 13 amino acids. CDR1 LNHNV and CDR2 YYDKDF come from the germline V gene (reference sequence).